These 12 T cell receptor beta chains share one sample of origin, sequenced in a study of shared clonotypes between healthy human individuals. The naive CD8 population came from CD45RO-negative cells selected for CCR7, without terminally differentiated effector memory CD45RA+ cells. Sequencing was performed with immunoSEQ multiplex PCR; in TCRdb, only in-frame clones are kept and a portion is missing. The top ten hold under 0.25% of the sample, which has under 1 million clones, 95% to 97% seen once. Sequenced: naive CD8+ T cells sorted from blood. The receptors were sampled from a man younger than 45 in good health.

The genes are TRBV14 and TRBJ2-1; possible D gene TRBD1, 6 bases. V lost 1 base and J 9 bases, leaving 10 bases between the germline ends. Germline loops: CDR1 SGHDN, CDR2 FVKESK. The CDR3 is made up of 13 amino acids. As DNA, the CDR3 is TGTGCCAGCAGCCAAGGGTTCAGGGGTGAGCAGTTCTTC. Its translation is CASSQGFRGEQFF.

The J gene is TRBJ2-7, the V gene TRBV7-2, with D hard to call. Germline CDR1 is SGHTA and CDR2 is FQGNSA. V lost 5 bases, J lost 2 bases, and 16 bases lay in between. The CDR3 is made up of 15 amino acids. CDR3 loop: CASSLVVRGAYEQYF. The CDR3 DNA reads as TGTGCCAGCAGCCTAGTGGTACGAGGCGCCTACGAGCAGTACTTC.

The rearrangement uses TRBV6-1 and TRBJ2-3; 10 bases are a match to TRBD2. The CDR3 has 19 amino acids. With V trimmed by 0 bases and J by 2 bases, 11 bases remained unmatched. Germline assignment: CDR1 MNHNS and CDR2 SASEGT. The DNA of the CDR3 is TGTGCCAGCAGTGAAGCGTTGGAAGGACTAGCGGACACCACAGATACGCAGTATTTT. It specifies CASSEALEGLADTTDTQYF.

V usage is TRBV27 and J usage is TRBJ2-7, with TRBD1 as a possible D gene (6 bases). This CDR3 is built from 13 residues. CDR1 and CDR2 from the germline V gene are MNHEY and SMNVEV (reference sequence). The V end lost 6 bases, the J end lost 1 base, and 10 bases lay between the germline ends. The CDR3 DNA reads TGTGCCAGCAGCAGGACAGATTCCTACGAGCAGTACTTC. Amino acid sequence: CASSRTDSYEQYF.

The V gene is TRBV7-9, the J gene TRBJ1-1, with D unresolved. Germline V CDR1 and CDR2: SEHNR, FQNEAQ (reference sequence). Trimming pared 5 bases from V and 6 bases from J, leaving 16 bases between. The CDR3 length is 14 residues. The CDR3: CASSPIESSSEAFF. CDR3 DNA sequence: TGTGCCAGCAGCCCGATCGAAAGTTCGTCTGAAGCTTTCTTT.

The rearrangement links TRBV7-9 to TRBJ2-7; maybe TRBD1 (5 bases). V dropped 5 bases and J dropped 2 bases, with 16 bases sitting between them. Germline CDR1 and CDR2: SEHNR and FQNEAQ (reference sequence). The CDR3 is 15 residues long. Here the CDR3 DNA reads TGTGCCAGCAGCCACCGGACAAATCGAGCCTACGAGCAGTACTTC. This translates into CASSHRTNRAYEQYF.

This sequence joins TRBV7-9 and TRBJ2-1; TRBD1 matches at 9 bases. The CDR3 sequence is 14 residues long. The germline V gene encodes CDR1 SEHNR and CDR2 FQNEAQ (reference sequence). The J segment lost 11 bases and the V segment lost 5 bases, leaving 10 bases of the junction unmatched. CDR3 region: CASSPGTGSRKQFF. CDR3 DNA: TGTGCCAGCAGCCCCGGGACAGGGTCCAGGAAGCAGTTCTTC.

The count of this clone is one. The chain uses TRBV5-8 and TRBJ2-7; tentative D call: TRBD1 (6 bases). V was clipped by 1 base and J by 2 bases, with 16 bases between them. In germline, CDR1 is SGHTS, CDR2 YDEGEE. The CDR3 has 16 amino acids. The CDR3 DNA reads TGTGCCAGCAGCTTGCCATACGAGGACAGCACCTACGAGCAGTACTTC. Its translation is CASSLPYEDSTYEQYF. Full variable domain (missing parts from reference TRBV5-8 and TRBJ2-7): EAGVTQSPTHLIKTRGQQATLRCSPISGHTSVYWYQQALGLGLQFLLWYDEGEERNRGNFPPRFSGRQFPNYSSELNVNALELEDSALYLCASSLPYEDSTYEQYFGPGTRLTVT.

For this clone: The same CDR3 is also encoded by other DNA sequences in this sample. The chain links TRBV27 to TRBJ1-5, with unresolved D. The CDR3 covers 14 residues. CDR1 and CDR2 from the germline V gene are MNHEY and SMNVEV (reference sequence). V lost 7 bases and J lost 0, with 10 bases in between. CDR3 sequence (DNA): TGTGCCAGCACTCGTGCGGGTAGCAATCAGCCCCAGCATTTT. Its protein product is CASTRAGSNQPQHF.

The genes are TRBV20-1 and TRBJ2-1; D is uncertain. The CDR3 covers 11 residues. Trimming took 1 base from V and 7 from J, leaving 5 bases between them. Germline values: CDR1 DFQATT, CDR2 SNEGSKA (reference sequence). This CDR3 is CSARVWNEQFF. The CDR3 DNA reads TGCAGTGCTAGAGTGTGGAATGAGCAGTTCTTC.

The rearrangement links TRBV6-5 to TRBJ2-1; D gene ambiguous. Germline V gene sequence: CDR1 MNHEY, CDR2 SVGAGI. This CDR3 has 15 amino acids. V dropped 6 bases and J dropped 0 bases, with 12 bases sitting between them. The CDR3 DNA follows: TGTGCCAGCAGAAGTAGCCGTAGCTCCTACAATGAGCAGTTCTTC. This encodes CASRSSRSSYNEQFF.

V and J are TRBV5-5 and TRBJ2-1; 8 positions agree with TRBD1. The germline CDR1 and CDR2 sequences are SGHKS and YYEKEE (reference sequence). With V trimmed by 3 bases and J by 5 bases, 13 bases remained unmatched. The CDR3 consists of 17 residues. The CDR3 here is CASSWRTGNSPNNEQFF. The CDR3 bases are TGTGCCAGCAGCTGGAGGACAGGGAACTCCCCGAACAATGAGCAGTTCTTC.